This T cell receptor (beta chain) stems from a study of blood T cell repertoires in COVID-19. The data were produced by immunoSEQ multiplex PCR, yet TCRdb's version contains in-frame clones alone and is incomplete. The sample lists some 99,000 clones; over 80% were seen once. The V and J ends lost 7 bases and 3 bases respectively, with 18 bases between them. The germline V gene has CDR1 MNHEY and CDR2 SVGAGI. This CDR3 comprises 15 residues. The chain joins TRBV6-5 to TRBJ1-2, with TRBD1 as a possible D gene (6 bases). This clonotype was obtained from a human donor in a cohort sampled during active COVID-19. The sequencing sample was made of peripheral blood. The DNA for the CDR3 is TGTGCCAGCACCCCGTCAGCAGGGGTATACTATGGCTACACCTTC. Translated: CASTPSAGVYYGYTF.